A selection of T cell receptor beta chains follows, all from one sample in a study of technical replicates of blood from a handful of donors. TCRdb keeps only in-frame clones here, not all; method: immunoSEQ multiplex PCR. The data contain 85,000 or so clones, 94% of them singletons. The sample comprised T cells isolated from PBMCs. The receptors derive from a human donor in good health. Both conserved end residues are part of each CDR3. A D gene is named only where the DNA matches it firmly.

>.|TRBV7-9
CASSDGAGFLGYTF
>.|TRBV2
CASSDSYRDTFMNTEAFF
>.|TRBV5-1
CASTPGSGKLFF
>TRBD1|TRBV5-1
CASRGDSHNYGYTF
>.|TRBV7-9
CASSLELATDTQYF
>.|TRBV14
CASSQEVWAQDAEQYF
>.|TRBV27
CASSRGQLNIQYF
>.|TRBV7-9
CASSLFTGQGNYGYTF
>.|TRBV5-4
CASSLPSIIDNQPQHF
>TRBD1|TRBV19
CASEEGGLGTEAFF
>.|TRBV28
CASSLSREVGANYGYTF
>TRBD1|TRBV6-5
CASSYRTGDTDTQYF
>TRBD2|TRBV11-1
CASSLELAGGQDTQYF
>.|TRBV14
CASSRGSPAYEQYF
>.|TRBV4-1
CASSSPGSNRGYTF
>.|TRBV30
CAWSVLLNTEAFF
>TRBD1|TRBV28
CASSSGQGYLYTF
>.|TRBV7-9
CASSPRQDGSVQYF
>.|TRBV21-1
CASSAQGDNVGANVLTF
>TRBD1|TRBV2
CASSPGTGGNQPQHF
>TRBD1|TRBV19
CASIRGMNTEAFF
>.|TRBV29-1
CSVETESDTQYF
>.|TRBV6-5
CASSSTVISREQFF
>TRBD1|TRBV7-8
CASSPRDSFSPLHF
>.|TRBV7-6
CASSLAGGGTNSGNTIYF
>.|TRBV2
CASREMNTEAFF
>.|TRBV5-5
CASSLGAGTEAFF
>.|TRBV7-3
CASSLKGVYNEQFF
>TRBD1|TRBV19
CASRRGQQANYGYTF
>TRBD1|TRBV6-5
CASSWTGQETQYF
>TRBD2|TRBV9
CASSVLAGSYEQYF
>.|TRBV5-1
CASSFRDSYNEQFF
>.|TRBV5-1
CASNLQPDNEQFF
>.|TRBV5-8
CASSLAARGNQPQHF
>TRBD1|TRBV6-5
CASSRTGRNTEAFF
>.|TRBV29-1
CSVERGNFNGYTF
>TRBD1|TRBV2
CASTQSDRGGTQYF
>TRBD1|TRBV5-1
CASTTGQVQETQYF
>.|TRBV19
CASSINLRGTEAFF
>TRBD2|TRBV27
CASSGAGGLLYEQYF
>TRBD1|TRBV5-1
CASSPDRGDDQPQHF
>TRBD2|TRBV6-1
CASSDELAVPWGETQYF
>TRBD1|TRBV19
CASSTGQGADEAFF
>TRBD2|TRBV6-1
CASSEFLAGGNEQFF
>TRBD1|TRBV11-2
CASSFAGTGYGYTF
>TRBD2|TRBV19
CASRPAGQPALRYYEQYF
>.|TRBV19
CASNQIGLNYGYTF
>.|TRBV27
CASKRGTEAFF
>.|TRBV4-2
CASSQPPWSTLAKNIQYF
>TRBD1|TRBV10-3
CAISGTGSERAFF
>.|TRBV28
CASSGEAAPGLGDTQYF